The 19 T cell receptor beta chains in this list originate from one sample, sequenced in a study of T cell responses to AZD1222 COVID-19 vaccine. The table came from immunoSEQ multiplex PCR; TCRdb's copy has only in-frame clones and leaves some out. The profile shows roughly 110,000 clones, around nine tenths of them singletons. The sequences come from peripheral blood, collected 28 days after the second AZD1222 dose. Receptors were obtained from an adult who received the AZD1222 COVID-19 vaccine.

V usage is TRBV5-4 and J usage is TRBJ1-1; D gene uncertain. Germline lookup yields CDR1 SGHNT and CDR2 YYREEE (reference sequence). CDR3 length equals 14 residues. Trimming removed 0 bases from V and 0 bases from J, with 6 bases in between. In DNA, the CDR3 is TGTGCCAGCAGCTTGGGCAGCATGAACACTGAAGCTTTCTTT. It specifies CASSLGSMNTEAFF. Full variable domain (outside the CDR3, taken from reference TRBV5-4 and TRBJ1-1): ETGVTQSPTHLIKTRGQQVTLRCSSQSGHNTVSWYQQALGQGPQFIFQYYREEENGRGNFPPRFSGLQFPNYSSELNVNALELDDSALYLCASSLGSMNTEAFFGQGTRLTVV.

The chain links TRBV5-1 to TRBJ2-3; no clear D. Looked up from germline, CDR1 is SGHRS and CDR2 is YFSETQ. The CDR3 consists of 15 residues. V lost 2 bases, J lost 1 base, and 11 bases lay in between. The CDR3 coding sequence is TGCGCCAGCAGCTTAGTAGGGATTCGCACAGATACGCAGTATTTT. Residues: CASSLVGIRTDTQYF. The whole variable domain, filled in from reference TRBV5-1 and TRBJ2-3, reads KAGVTQTPRYLIKTRGQQVTLSCSPISGHRSVSWYQQTPGQGLQFLFEYFSETQRNKGNFPGRFSGRQFSNSRSEMNVSTLELGDSALYLCASSLVGIRTDTQYFGPGTRLTVL.

The CDR3: CASSSSPAAGVWPNEKLFF. DNA for the CDR3: TGTGCCAGCAGCTCCTCGCCGGCCGCAGGGGTTTGGCCTAATGAAAAACTGTTTTTT. This chain joins TRBV5-6 and TRBJ1-4; possible D gene TRBD1, 6 bases. Germline lookup yields CDR1 SGHDT and CDR2 YYEEEE. The ends were cut back, 3 bases at V and 3 bases at J, with 24 bases in the middle. The CDR3 totals 19 residues.

Here the CDR3 DNA reads TGTGCCAGTAGTCATCCCCCGGGGGACGAGCAGTACTTC. The encoded protein is CASSHPPGDEQYF. This chain joins TRBV19 and TRBJ2-7; weak D call: TRBD2 (6 bases). The V gene's germline CDR1 is LNHDA and CDR2 SQIVND (reference sequence). Trimming pared 5 bases from V and 5 bases from J, leaving 13 bases between. The CDR3 is 13 residues long.

This clone was counted a few times. V is TRBV2 and J is TRBJ1-1; TRBD1 matches at 7 bases. This CDR3 contains 17 residues. From germline, CDR1 is SNHLY and CDR2 FYNNEI. The V segment lost 10 bases and the J segment 1 base; nucleotides outside the gene matches: 18. The CDR3 is CAITSTETGTANTEAFF. CDR3 sequence (DNA): TGTGCCATCACCTCAACCGAGACAGGGACCGCGAACACTGAAGCTTTCTTT.

The chain employs TRBV19 and TRBJ1-2; D perhaps matches TRBD1 (5 bases). Germline V CDR1 and CDR2: LNHDA, SQIVND (reference sequence). V gave up 3 bases and J gave up 8 bases, with 13 bases separating them. The CDR3 contains 13 residues. CDR3 amino acids: CASSIEGAGGYTF. In DNA form, the CDR3 reads TGTGCCAGTAGTATTGAAGGGGCAGGGGGCTACACCTTC.

The chain couples TRBV27 to TRBJ2-3; D may be TRBD2 (6 bases). Trimming took off 8 bases at V and 7 bases at J, with 22 bases between the two ends. The germline gives CDR1 MNHEY, CDR2 SMNVEV (reference sequence). There are 15 residues in the CDR3. The CDR3 DNA follows: TGTGCCAGCTTCCAATTACGGGGGAGTGGAAATACGCAGTATTTT. Translating gives CASFQLRGSGNTQYF.

This chain links TRBV21-1 with TRBJ1-2. TRBV21-1 is annotated as a pseudogene. CDR3 size: 13 residues. CDR3 nucleotides: TGTGCCAGCAGCAAACCCGGGAACTATGGCTACACCTTC. Translated, it gives CASSKPGNYGYTF.

The V and J genes are TRBV29-1 and TRBJ2-2; D is perhaps TRBD2 (5 bases). Germline CDR1 reads SQVTM; CDR2 reads ANQGSEA. This CDR3 spans 14 amino acids. V lost 4 bases, J lost 5 bases, and 14 bases lay in between. The CDR3 DNA reads as TGCAGCGTTGTCCCCCTCCTAGCTACCGGGGAGCTGTTTTTT. Protein: CSVVPLLATGELFF.

This clone ranks as medium-sized. The CDR3 sequence: CASREENTEAFF. CDR3 DNA sequence: TGTGCCAGTAGGGAAGAGAACACTGAAGCTTTCTTT. The chain uses TRBV19 and TRBJ1-1; D not resolved. V was cut by 6 bases and J by 1 base, with 6 bases left in between. Germline CDR1 LNHDA, CDR2 SQIVND (reference sequence). CDR3 length: 12 amino acids.

The rearrangement uses TRBV5-6 and TRBJ2-1; 10 bases are a match to TRBD2. V lost 6 bases and J lost 3; bases outside the gene matches: 9. CDR1 SGHDT and CDR2 YYEEEE come from the germline V gene. The CDR3 has 16 amino acids. The CDR3 bases are TGTGCCAGCACCGTGGGACTAGCGAGATACTACAATGAGCAGTTCTTC. It is translated as CASTVGLARYYNEQFF.

The CDR3 bases are TGTGCCAGTAGTAAAGGGATCGGGCAGCCCCAGCATTTT. Translated, it gives CASSKGIGQPQHF. This chain joins TRBV19 and TRBJ1-5; no clear D gene. The V gene's germline CDR1 is LNHDA and CDR2 SQIVND (reference sequence). V was cut by 4 bases and J by 7 bases, with 11 bases left in between. The CDR3 covers 13 residues.

J is TRBJ2-6 and V is TRBV5-1, with 8 bases fitting TRBD1. Germline assignment: CDR1 SGHRS and CDR2 YFSETQ. The CDR3 is 17 residues long. V trimming: 3 bases; J trimming: 0 bases; junction bases outside the gene matches: 5. This CDR3 is CASSSGTGFSGANVLTF. The CDR3 DNA reads TGCGCCAGCAGCTCGGGGACAGGTTTCTCTGGGGCCAACGTCCTGACTTTC.

CDR3 nucleotide sequence: TGTGCCAGCAGAAAACGGGGGGCCAGTCGCACCGGGGAGCTGTTTTTT. This sequence encodes CASRKRGASRTGELFF. V gene TRBV3-1 (or the pseudogene TRBV3-2) combines with J gene TRBJ2-2; tentatively, D is TRBD2 (7 bases). Trimming left V 6 bases short and J 4 bases short, with 18 bases between. Per the germline V gene, CDR1 is LGHDT and CDR2 is YNNKEL (reference sequence). The CDR3 sequence is 16 residues long.

This clone was observed a single time. This rearrangement joins TRBV28 to TRBJ1-1; D is unresolved. V dropped 8 bases and J dropped 2 bases, with 6 bases sitting between them. The CDR3 covers 11 residues. Per the germline V gene, CDR1 is MDHEN and CDR2 is SYDVKM. The CDR3 coding sequence is TGTGCCAGCTTACTTAACACTGAAGCTTTCTTT. As protein: CASLLNTEAFF. The full variable domain, its missing parts supplied by reference TRBV28 and TRBJ1-1, is DVKVTQSSRYLVKRTGEKVFLECVQDMDHENMFWYRQDPGLGLRLIYFSYDVKMKEKGDIPEGYSVSREKKERFSLILESASTNQTSMYLCASLLNTEAFFGQGTRLTVV.

The chain has TRBV2 and TRBJ1-2, with 7 positions matching TRBD1. Losses at the gene ends were 6 bases for V and 4 bases for J; bases not matched to a gene: 5. The length of the CDR3 is 13 residues. Germline V gene lookup returns CDR1 SNHLY and CDR2 FYNNEI. The CDR3 region is CASRNRGGYGYTF. DNA of the CDR3: TGTGCCAGCAGAAACAGGGGAGGCTATGGCTACACCTTC.

This chain connects TRBV28 to TRBJ1-5; D remains ambiguous. Per the germline V gene, CDR1 is MDHEN and CDR2 is SYDVKM. The length of the CDR3 is 11 residues. Trimming pared 4 bases from V and 6 bases from J, leaving 4 bases between. Written as DNA, the CDR3 is TGTGCCAGCAGTTCTTCTCAGCCCCAGCATTTT. Translating gives CASSSSQPQHF.

In the case of this clone: This may be a read error: a much more frequent sequence differs by one nucleotide. J is TRBJ1-2 and V is TRBV9; D may be TRBD1 (6 bases). V lost 0 bases, J lost 4 bases, and 16 bases lay in between. The CDR3 consists of 16 residues. Germline CDR1 reads SGDLS; CDR2 reads YYNGEE. In DNA, the CDR3 is TGTGCCAGCAGCGTAGATCCAGGGGAGATGAGCTATGGCTACACCTTC. Translated: CASSVDPGEMSYGYTF.

V usage is TRBV27 and J usage is TRBJ1-1; D is unresolved. The germline CDR1 and CDR2 sequences are MNHEY and SMNVEV (reference sequence). V lost 1 base to trimming and J lost 1 base, with 7 bases between them. The CDR3 runs to 14 residues. CDR3 coding DNA: TGTGCCAGCAGTTTATGGCCAGGGAACACTGAAGCTTTCTTT. It is translated as CASSLWPGNTEAFF.